This TCR beta chain came from a study of T-cell memory formation after mild COVID-19. Across the study: There were largely donor-specific TCR clusters. Study-level points and caveats: CD8+ contracting clones occupied EMRA, while CD4+ ones occupied mainly CM and EM. The study detected some responding clones in pre-infection memory, suggesting cross-reactive memory joined.

5'RACE with constant-segment primers yielded barcoded, UMI-tagged TCR alpha and TCR beta cDNA libraries. TCRdb re-called the 5' RACE reads with MiXCR, one entry per CDR3 protein. The data hold about 250,000 distinct CDR3 sequences, with 15% observed a single time. This clonotype was seen a few times. Its antigen remains unknown. Trimming took off 6 bases at V and 0 bases at J, with 11 bases between the two ends. CDR3 length: 14 residues. The J gene is TRBJ1-1, the V gene TRBV12-3 or TRBV12-4; no definite D call. Sequenced sample: PBMCs or a T cell subset sorted from them (not recorded which). The receptor comes from an adult woman who had mild COVID-19 (a few samples of this study predate the infection). Cell type and time point are not known. This CDR3 is CASRPGALNTEAFF. The CDR3 DNA sequence: TGTGCCAGCAGACCCGGAGCCTTGAACACTGAAGCTTTCTTT.